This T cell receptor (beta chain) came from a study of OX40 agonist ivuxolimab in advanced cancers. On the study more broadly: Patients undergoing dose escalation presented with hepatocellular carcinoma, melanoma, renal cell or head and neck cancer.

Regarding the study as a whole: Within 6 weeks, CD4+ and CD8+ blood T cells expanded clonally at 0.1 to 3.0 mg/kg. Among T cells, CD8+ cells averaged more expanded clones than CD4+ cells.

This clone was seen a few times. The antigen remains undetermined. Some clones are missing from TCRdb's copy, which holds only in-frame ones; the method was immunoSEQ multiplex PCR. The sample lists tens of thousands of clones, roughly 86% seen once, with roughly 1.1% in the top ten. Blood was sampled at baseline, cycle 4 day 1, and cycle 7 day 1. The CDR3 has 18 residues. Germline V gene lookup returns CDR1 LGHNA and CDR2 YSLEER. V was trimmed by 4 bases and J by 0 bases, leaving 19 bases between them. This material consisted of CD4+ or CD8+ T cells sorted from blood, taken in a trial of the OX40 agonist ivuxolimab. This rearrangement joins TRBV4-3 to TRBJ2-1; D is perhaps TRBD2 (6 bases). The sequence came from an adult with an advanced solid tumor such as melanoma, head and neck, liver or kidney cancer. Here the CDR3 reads CASSPYEGGGNSYNEQFF. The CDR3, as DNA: TGCGCCAGCAGCCCGTATGAGGGAGGCGGGAACTCCTACAATGAGCAGTTCTTC.